A single sample gave rise to the 28 T cell receptor beta chains below, sequenced in a study of T cells in Graves' hyperthyroidism and ophthalmopathy. TCR beta CDR3 sequences were amplified from RNA transcripts. A set of HTBI primers served as the primers for a first-round RT-PCR of the TCR CDR3. TCRdb re-called the multiplex PCR reads with MiXCR, one entry per CDR3 protein. Among around 300,000 distinct CDR3 sequences, around 15% were seen once, and the ten largest hold under 8%. Specimen: blood. The receptors here all came from a woman between 35 and 50 years old with Graves' hyperthyroidism.

This clonotype was found many times. The genes are TRBV28 and TRBJ2-7; the match to TRBD2 covers 8 bases. J gave up 4 bases and V 4 bases, and 18 bases lay outside the gene matches. This CDR3 spans 18 amino acids. Germline V lookup: CDR1 MDHEN, CDR2 SYDVKM. The CDR3 is CASSSPPGVAGSGYEQYF. DNA for the CDR3: TGTGCCAGCAGTTCCCCCCCCGGGGTAGCGGGGAGTGGGTACGAGCAGTACTTC.

This clonotype was seen ten or more times. The V call is TRBV3-1, the J call TRBJ2-1; 8 positions match TRBD2. This CDR3 contains 16 residues. The germline CDR1 and CDR2 sequences are LGHDT and YNNKEL (reference sequence). J was trimmed by 2 bases and V by 1 base; bases with no gene match: 4. CDR3 DNA: TGTGCCAGCAGCCAAGGAGCGGGAGCAACCTACAATGAGCAGTTCTTC. Residues: CASSQGAGATYNEQFF.

This clonotype was observed many times. This chain uses TRBV28 with TRBJ1-4; D perhaps matches TRBD1 (6 bases). The CDR3 runs to 22 residues. Germline CDR1 reads MDHEN; CDR2 reads SYDVKM. V gave up 1 base and J gave up 0 bases, with 27 bases separating them. The CDR3 loop reads CASSLLVWKTGQSIATNEKLFF. DNA of the CDR3: TGTGCCAGCAGTTTATTAGTCTGGAAGACAGGCCAATCGATTGCAACTAATGAAAAACTGTTTTTT.

The table lists this clonotype with many counts. This chain uses TRBV18 with TRBJ2-7, with D perhaps TRBD1 (6 bases). V lost 5 bases to trimming and J lost 0 bases, with 11 bases between them. The CDR3 extends over 14 amino acids. Per germline, CDR1 KGHSH and CDR2 LQKENI. The CDR3 is CASSGTINSYEQYF. The CDR3 DNA reads as TGTGCCAGCTCAGGGACAATCAACTCCTACGAGCAGTACTTC.

This clonotype was seen ten or more times. This chain connects TRBV12-3 or TRBV12-4 to TRBJ2-7; 11 bases line up with TRBD1. The J segment lost 5 bases and the V segment lost 2 bases, leaving 2 bases of the junction unmatched. This CDR3 is 14 amino acids long. DNA of the CDR3: TGTGCCAGCAGTTTATGGACAGGGGGCCACGAGCAGTACTTC. Protein sequence: CASSLWTGGHEQYF.

The sample holds many counts of this clonotype. The chain uses TRBV30 and TRBJ1-2; D is perhaps TRBD1 (5 bases). V was pared by 3 bases and J by 4 bases, with 12 bases between. Germline CDR1 reads GTSNPN; CDR2 reads SVGIG (reference sequence). The CDR3 contains 13 residues. In DNA form, the CDR3 reads TGTGCCTGGAGCAAGGGGTTGGTCTATGGCTACACCTTC. Translated, it gives CAWSKGLVYGYTF.

This clonotype has at least ten counts. The chain uses TRBV28 and TRBJ2-3; TRBD1 might be the D (6 bases). V dropped 4 bases and J dropped 2 bases, with 16 bases sitting between them. CDR3 length: 16 residues. Germline V gene lookup returns CDR1 MDHEN and CDR2 SYDVKM. CDR3 DNA sequence: TGTGCCAGCAGTTGGAACACCGGGACAACCACAGATACGCAGTATTTT. It yields the protein CASSWNTGTTTDTQYF.

The gene calls are TRBV11-2 and TRBJ1-1; 9 bases align to TRBD1. This CDR3 is built from 17 residues. In germline, CDR1 is SGHAT, CDR2 FQNNGV. V lost 6 bases and J lost 5; bases outside the gene matches: 16. Here the CDR3 DNA reads TGTGCCAGCAGTCTCAGGTCACAGGGGGCGGGAGGGACTGAAGCTTTCTTT. This gives the protein CASSLRSQGAGGTEAFF.

This clonotype was seen many times. This chain uses TRBV6-1 with TRBJ1-1; D call uncertain. The V gene's germline CDR1 is MNHNS and CDR2 SASEGT. V lost 6 bases and J 3 bases, leaving 11 bases between the germline ends. The CDR3 consists of 13 residues. The CDR3 region is CASRGPLDTEAFF. The DNA for the CDR3 is TGTGCCAGCAGAGGACCACTTGACACTGAAGCTTTCTTT.

In its sample, this clonotype was seen many times. The V call is TRBV2, the J call TRBJ2-7; the match to TRBD2 covers 10 bases. The length of the CDR3 is 16 residues. The V gene's germline CDR1 is SNHLY and CDR2 FYNNEI. Losses at the gene ends were 1 base for V and 6 bases for J; bases not matched to a gene: 9. The CDR3 is CASSEGLAGVVGEQYF. CDR3 in DNA: TGTGCCAGCAGTGAAGGTCTAGCGGGAGTAGTGGGCGAGCAGTACTTC. The variable domain in full, with the rest retrieved from reference TRBV2 and TRBJ2-7, is EPEVTQTPSHQVTQMGQEVILRCVPISNHLYFYWYRQILGQKVEFLVSFYNNEISEKSEIFDDQFSVERPDGSNFTLKIRSTKLEDSAMYFCASSEGLAGVVGEQYFGPGTRLTVT.

The chain recombines TRBV4-1 with TRBJ2-7; D remains ambiguous. CDR3 length: 15 residues. V was cut by 6 bases and J by 0 bases, with 15 bases left in between. Germline CDR1 and CDR2: MGHRA and YSYEKL. CDR3: CASSPIQDTSYEQYF. In DNA form, the CDR3 reads TGCGCCAGCAGTCCCATCCAGGATACCTCCTACGAGCAGTACTTC.

This clonotype was counted ten times or more. The chain is built from TRBV11-2 and TRBJ2-3; TRBD2 agrees at 7 bases. This CDR3 contains 16 residues. The V gene end was trimmed by 5 bases and the J gene end by 7 bases; junction bases not matched to a gene: 15. Germline lookup yields CDR1 SGHAT and CDR2 FQNNGV. The DNA for the CDR3 is TGTGCCAGCAGCCCACTTATAGCGGGCGCTGTGTATACGCAGTATTTT. This translates into CASSPLIAGAVYTQYF.

This clonotype was counted many times. The rearrangement uses TRBV2 and TRBJ2-7; 9 bases fit TRBD1. With 5 bases clipped from V and 5 bases from J, the junction kept 4 bases outside the gene matches. From germline, CDR1 is SNHLY and CDR2 FYNNEI. This CDR3 contains 13 residues. CDR3 nucleotide sequence: TGTGCCAGCAGTTGGGACAGGGAGAACGAGCAGTACTTC. As protein: CASSWDRENEQYF.

This clonotype was detected ten times or more. This rearrangement joins TRBV7-2 to TRBJ2-5; D perhaps matches TRBD2 (6 bases). Trimming removed 0 bases at V and 2 bases at J, with 7 bases between. The CDR3 loop spans 14 amino acids. Per the germline V gene, CDR1 is SGHTA and CDR2 is FQGNSA. In nucleotides, the CDR3 is TGTGCCAGCAGCTTAGCGGGGAGGCAAGAGACCCAGTACTTC. Protein sequence: CASSLAGRQETQYF.

This clonotype was picked up a small number of times. The chain uses TRBV7-9 and TRBJ2-1; 8 positions match TRBD2. Unmatched junction bases numbered 3, after V lost 0 bases and J lost 8 bases. This CDR3 region has 14 residues. Germline CDR1 and CDR2: SEHNR and FQNEAQ (reference sequence). The CDR3 spells CASSLASGNDEQFF. The DNA for the CDR3 is TGTGCCAGCAGCTTAGCTAGCGGGAACGATGAGCAGTTCTTC. Using reference TRBV7-9 and TRBJ2-1 for the parts outside the CDR3, the full variable domain is DTGVSQNPRHKITKRGQNVTFRCDPISEHNRLYWYRQTLGQGPEFLTYFQNEAQLEKSRLLSDRFSAERPKGSFSTLEIQRTEQGDSAMYLCASSLASGNDEQFFGPGTRLTVL.

The chain is built from TRBV20-1 and TRBJ1-5, with D possibly being TRBD1 (5 bases). CDR1 is DFQATT, CDR2 SNEGSKA, per germline (reference sequence). The CDR3 spans 12 residues. The ends were cut back, 4 bases at V and 7 bases at J, with 11 bases in the middle. The CDR3 here is CSATRGDQPQHF. CDR3 nucleotide sequence: TGCAGTGCTACTCGGGGGGACCAGCCCCAGCATTTT.

Ten or more counts support this clonotype. This chain links TRBV2 with TRBJ1-1; 7 bases fit TRBD1. CDR3 length: 13 residues. V lost 11 bases, J lost 0 bases, and 6 bases stayed unmatched. Germline V gene lookup returns CDR1 SNHLY and CDR2 FYNNEI. For the CDR3, the DNA is TGTGCCTTCCGGGACAGAGTGAACACTGAAGCTTTCTTT. Translation: CAFRDRVNTEAFF.

This clonotype was found many times. V gene TRBV28 combines with J gene TRBJ1-5; TRBD1 agrees at 7 bases. The CDR3 is 23 amino acids. V was clipped by 3 bases and J by 0 bases; unmatched bases: 26. Germline CDR1 is MDHEN and CDR2 is SYDVKM. In DNA, the CDR3 is TGTGCCAGCAGTTTGGCGGTTTTAGTGACAGGGATAGGAATGGGCTATAGCAATCAGCCCCAGCATTTT. As protein: CASSLAVLVTGIGMGYSNQPQHF.

This clonotype was detected ten times or more. The gene calls are TRBV12-3 or TRBV12-4 and TRBJ1-1; D uncertain. Trimming pared 5 bases from V and 7 bases from J, leaving 17 bases between. The CDR3 runs 14 residues. The CDR3 region is CASSPTTRTFEAFF. CDR3 nucleotide sequence: TGTGCCAGCAGTCCAACGACACGGACCTTTGAAGCTTTCTTT.

This clonotype was counted at least ten times. V and J are TRBV6-2 or TRBV6-3 and TRBJ2-3; 7 nucleotides align to TRBD2. Germline values: CDR1 MNHEY, CDR2 SVGEGT. The CDR3 covers 15 residues. V lost 4 bases and J lost 4; bases outside the gene matches: 8. This CDR3 reads CASSFGLGGADTQYF. CDR3 nucleotides: TGTGCCAGCAGTTTCGGACTAGGCGGGGCAGATACGCAGTATTTT.

Concerning this clonotype: It may be a read error: a sequence one base away is much more abundant. The V call is TRBV28, the J call TRBJ2-1; D possibly matches TRBD1 or TRBD2 (5 bases each). This CDR3 has 17 amino acids. The germline V gene has CDR1 MDHEN and CDR2 SYDVKM. Here the CDR3 DNA reads TGTGCCGGCAGTCACCTAGGGGACGGAAGCTCCTACAATGAGCAGTTCTTC. It is translated as CAGSHLGDGSSYNEQFF.

This clonotype was counted ten times or more. This rearrangement joins TRBV12-3 or TRBV12-4 to TRBJ2-7; TRBD2 agrees at 7 bases. The CDR3 covers 15 residues. The trim removed 6 bases at V and 5 bases at J, leaving 13 bases unmatched. For the CDR3, the DNA is TGTGCCAGCAGCACTCACGCGGGGGAGCGGGACGAGCAGTACTTC. As protein: CASSTHAGERDEQYF.

This clonotype came up many times. The rearrangement links TRBV29-1 to TRBJ1-1; TRBD1 matches 8 bases. The CDR3 extends over 14 amino acids. Germline trimming cut 3 bases from V and 4 bases from J; bases unmatched to any gene: 7. CDR1 SQVTM and CDR2 ANQGSEA come from the germline V gene. The chain's CDR3 is CSVDTQGAGTEAFF. CDR3 DNA: TGCAGCGTTGACACGCAGGGGGCTGGCACTGAAGCTTTCTTT.

This clonotype has at least ten counts. The V and J genes are TRBV6-1 and TRBJ1-1; possibly TRBD1 for D (5 bases). Germline assignment: CDR1 MNHNS and CDR2 SASEGT. The V end lost 5 bases, the J end lost 3 bases, and 16 bases lay between the germline ends. This CDR3 is 15 amino acids long. The chain's CDR3 is CASSRTRGGYTEAFF. The CDR3 nucleotides are TGTGCCAGCAGTAGAACCCGGGGGGGGTACACTGAAGCTTTCTTT.

This clonotype appeared many times. The chain carries TRBV7-2 and TRBJ2-3; D may be TRBD2 (5 bases). This CDR3 has 15 residues. V was cut by 1 base and J by 2 bases, with 10 bases left in between. In germline, CDR1 is SGHTA, CDR2 FQGNSA. The CDR3 spells CASSLESGPTDTQYF. In nucleotides, the CDR3 is TGTGCCAGCAGCTTAGAGAGCGGCCCCACAGATACGCAGTATTTT.

In its sample, this clonotype was seen a few times. The rearrangement links TRBV6-5 to TRBJ2-2, with 7 bases aligning to TRBD1. The CDR3 consists of 15 residues. The germline CDR1 and CDR2 sequences are MNHEY and SVGAGI. V dropped 4 bases and J dropped 4; count of bases not matched to a gene: 6. The CDR3, as DNA: TGTGCCAGCAGTTCTAAGGGGGCGGGCACCGGGGAGCTGTTTTTT. Encoded protein: CASSSKGAGTGELFF.

This clonotype was picked up many times. The genes are TRBV7-2 and TRBJ2-3; 11 bases agree with TRBD2. Germline V lookup: CDR1 SGHTA, CDR2 FQGNSA. The V segment lost 6 bases and the J segment 0 bases; nucleotides outside the gene matches: 8. The CDR3 spans 17 residues. This CDR3 is CASSILAGGSSTDTQYF. In DNA, the CDR3 is TGTGCCAGCAGTATTCTAGCGGGAGGTTCTAGCACAGATACGCAGTATTTT.

This clonotype was seen many times. This chain uses TRBV12-3 or TRBV12-4 with TRBJ1-2; 7 bases map to TRBD1. J lost 3 bases, V lost 8 bases, and 9 bases had no gene match. This CDR3 is built from 14 residues. The CDR3 bases are TGTGCCAGCCTTAAAGCCGGGACAGACTATGGCTACACCTTC. Its translation: CASLKAGTDYGYTF.